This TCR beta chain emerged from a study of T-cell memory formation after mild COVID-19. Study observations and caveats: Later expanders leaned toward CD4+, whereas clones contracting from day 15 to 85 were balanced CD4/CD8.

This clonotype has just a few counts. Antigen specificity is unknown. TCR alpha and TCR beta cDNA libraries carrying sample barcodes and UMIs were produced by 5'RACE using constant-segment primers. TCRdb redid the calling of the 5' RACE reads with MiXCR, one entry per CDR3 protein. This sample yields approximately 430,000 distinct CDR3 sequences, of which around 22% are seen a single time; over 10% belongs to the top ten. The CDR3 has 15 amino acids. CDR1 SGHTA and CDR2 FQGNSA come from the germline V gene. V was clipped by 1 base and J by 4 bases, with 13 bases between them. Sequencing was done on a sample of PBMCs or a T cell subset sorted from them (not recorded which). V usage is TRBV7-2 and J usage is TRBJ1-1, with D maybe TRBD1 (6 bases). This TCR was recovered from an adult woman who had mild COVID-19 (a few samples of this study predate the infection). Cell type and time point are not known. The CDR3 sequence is CASSLGGGYSTEAFF. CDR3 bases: TGTGCCAGCAGCTTAGGAGGGGGTTACAGCACTGAAGCTTTCTTT.